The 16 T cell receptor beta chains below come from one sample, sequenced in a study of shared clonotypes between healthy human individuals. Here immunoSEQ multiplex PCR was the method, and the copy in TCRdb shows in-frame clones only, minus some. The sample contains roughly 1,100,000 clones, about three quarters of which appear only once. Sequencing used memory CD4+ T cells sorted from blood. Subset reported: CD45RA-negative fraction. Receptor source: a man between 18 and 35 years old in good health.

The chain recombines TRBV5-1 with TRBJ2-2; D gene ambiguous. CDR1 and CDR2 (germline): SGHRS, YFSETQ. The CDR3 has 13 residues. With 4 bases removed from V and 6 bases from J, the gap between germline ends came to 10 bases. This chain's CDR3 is CASSHAVAGELFF. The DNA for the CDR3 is TGCGCCAGCAGCCATGCCGTGGCCGGGGAGCTGTTTTTT.

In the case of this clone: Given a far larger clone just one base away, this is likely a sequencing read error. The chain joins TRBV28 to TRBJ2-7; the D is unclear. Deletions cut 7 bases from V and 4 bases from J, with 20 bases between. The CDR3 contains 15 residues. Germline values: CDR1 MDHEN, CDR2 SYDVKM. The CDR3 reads CASTSAASQAYEQYF. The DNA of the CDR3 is TGTGCCAGCACCTCAGCCGCCTCCCAGGCATACGAGCAGTACTTC.

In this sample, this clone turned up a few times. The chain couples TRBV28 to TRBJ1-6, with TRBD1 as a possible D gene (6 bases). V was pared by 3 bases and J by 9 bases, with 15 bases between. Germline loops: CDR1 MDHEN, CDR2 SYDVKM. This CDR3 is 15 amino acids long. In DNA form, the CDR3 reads TGTGCCAGCAGTTTTCGGGGGCGGGTCGGTTCACCCCTCCACTTT. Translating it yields CASSFRGRVGSPLHF. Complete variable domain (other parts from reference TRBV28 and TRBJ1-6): DVKVTQSSRYLVKRTGEKVFLECVQDMDHENMFWYRQDPGLGLRLIYFSYDVKMKEKGDIPEGYSVSREKKERFSLILESASTNQTSMYLCASSFRGRVGSPLHFGNGTRLTVT.

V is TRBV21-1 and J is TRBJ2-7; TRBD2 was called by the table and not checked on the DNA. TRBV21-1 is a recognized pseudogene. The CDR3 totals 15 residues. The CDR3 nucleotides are TGTGCCAGCAGCAAAAGGAACGGGGACTCCTACGAGCAGTACTTC. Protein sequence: CASSKRNGDSYEQYF.

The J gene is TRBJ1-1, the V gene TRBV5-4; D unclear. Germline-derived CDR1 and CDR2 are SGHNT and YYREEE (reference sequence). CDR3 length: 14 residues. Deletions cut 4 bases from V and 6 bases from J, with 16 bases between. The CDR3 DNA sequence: TGTGCCAGCAGCGAGAGACGTGATGGGTCTGAAGCTTTCTTT. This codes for CASSERRDGSEAFF. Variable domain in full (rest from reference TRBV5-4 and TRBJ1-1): ETGVTQSPTHLIKTRGQQVTLRCSSQSGHNTVSWYQQALGQGPQFIFQYYREEENGRGNFPPRFSGLQFPNYSSELNVNALELDDSALYLCASSERRDGSEAFFGQGTRLTVV.

CDR3 nucleotides: TGCGCCAGCAGCCCTAGGCGGATAGCCCCGGGCTCGCCCAATGAAAAACTGTTTTTT. It yields the protein CASSPRRIAPGSPNEKLFF. The chain is built from TRBV4-3 and TRBJ1-4; no firm D call. The V gene's germline CDR1 is LGHNA and CDR2 YSLEER. CDR3 size: 19 residues. Trimming removed 4 bases at V and 5 bases at J, with 26 bases between.

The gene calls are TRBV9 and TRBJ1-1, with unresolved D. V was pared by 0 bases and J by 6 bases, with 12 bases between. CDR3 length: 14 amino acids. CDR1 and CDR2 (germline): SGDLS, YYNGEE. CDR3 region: CASSVAQRDAEAFF. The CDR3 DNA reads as TGTGCCAGCAGCGTAGCCCAGAGAGATGCTGAAGCTTTCTTT.

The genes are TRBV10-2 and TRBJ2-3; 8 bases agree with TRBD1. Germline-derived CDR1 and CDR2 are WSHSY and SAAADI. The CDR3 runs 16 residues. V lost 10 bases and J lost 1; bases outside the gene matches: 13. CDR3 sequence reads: CATRFTPGQGTDTQYF. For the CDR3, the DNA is TGCGCCACGCGGTTTACGCCGGGACAGGGCACAGATACGCAGTATTTT.

Here the CDR3 DNA reads TGTGCCAGCAGTGGGCGAGGGGGGTACACCGGGGAGCTGTTTTTT. Translation: CASSGRGGYTGELFF. This sequence joins TRBV28 and TRBJ2-2, with D possibly called TRBD1 or TRBD2 (6 bases each). Germline V gene lookup returns CDR1 MDHEN and CDR2 SYDVKM. The CDR3 has 15 amino acids. Trimming stripped 5 bases from V and 3 bases from J, with 13 bases between.

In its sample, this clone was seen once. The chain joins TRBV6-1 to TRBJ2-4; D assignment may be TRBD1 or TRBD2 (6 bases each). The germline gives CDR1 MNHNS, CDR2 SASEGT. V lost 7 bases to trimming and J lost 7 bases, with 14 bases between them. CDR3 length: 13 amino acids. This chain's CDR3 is CASIPQGRNIQYF. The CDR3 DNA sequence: TGTGCCAGCATCCCCCAGGGGAGGAACATTCAGTACTTC.

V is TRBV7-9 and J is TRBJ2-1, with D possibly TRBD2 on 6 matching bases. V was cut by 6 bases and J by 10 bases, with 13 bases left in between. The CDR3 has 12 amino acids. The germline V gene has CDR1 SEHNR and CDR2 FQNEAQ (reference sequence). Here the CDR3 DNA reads TGTGCCAGCAGTCCTTCCCGGGGGGAGCAGTTCTTC. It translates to CASSPSRGEQFF.

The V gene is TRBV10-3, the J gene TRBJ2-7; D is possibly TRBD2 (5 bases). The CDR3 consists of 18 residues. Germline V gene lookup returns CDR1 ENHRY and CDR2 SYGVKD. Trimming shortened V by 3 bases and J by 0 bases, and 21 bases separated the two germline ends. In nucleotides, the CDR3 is TGTGCCATCAGTGAAATGAGGGATGTACGGGCGAGCTCCTACGAGCAGTACTTC. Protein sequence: CAISEMRDVRASSYEQYF.

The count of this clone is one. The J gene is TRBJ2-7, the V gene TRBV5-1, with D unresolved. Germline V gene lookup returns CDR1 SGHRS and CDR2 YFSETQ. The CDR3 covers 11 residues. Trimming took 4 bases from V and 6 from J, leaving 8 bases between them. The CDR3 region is CASSAGVEQYF. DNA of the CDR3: TGCGCCAGCAGCGCAGGAGTCGAGCAGTACTTC.

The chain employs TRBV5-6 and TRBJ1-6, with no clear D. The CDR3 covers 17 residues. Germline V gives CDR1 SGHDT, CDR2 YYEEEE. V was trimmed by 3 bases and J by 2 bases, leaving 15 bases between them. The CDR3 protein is CASSYYSPFAYNSPLHF. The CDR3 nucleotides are TGTGCCAGCAGCTACTACTCTCCTTTCGCCTATAATTCACCCCTCCACTTT.

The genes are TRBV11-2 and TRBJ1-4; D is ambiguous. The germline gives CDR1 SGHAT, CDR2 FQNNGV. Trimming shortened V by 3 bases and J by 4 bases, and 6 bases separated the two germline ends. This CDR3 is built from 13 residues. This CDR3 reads CASSFKVNEKLFF. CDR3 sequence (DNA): TGTGCCAGCAGCTTCAAAGTTAATGAAAAACTGTTTTTT.

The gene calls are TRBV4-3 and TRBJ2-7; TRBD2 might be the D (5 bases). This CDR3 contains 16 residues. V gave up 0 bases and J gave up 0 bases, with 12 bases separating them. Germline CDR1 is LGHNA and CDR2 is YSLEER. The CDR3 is CASSQDDGESSYEQYF. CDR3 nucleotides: TGCGCCAGCAGCCAAGATGACGGGGAAAGCTCCTACGAGCAGTACTTC.